One sample yielded the 10 T cell receptor beta chains listed below, sequenced in a study of T cells after yellow fever vaccination. One entry per CDR3 protein results from TCRdb running MiXCR on the 5' RACE reads. The sample includes about 85,000 distinct CDR3 sequences, about 14% of them seen just once. The sample consisted of CD8+ T cells not binding an NS4B(214-222) dextramer, sorted from PBMCs, taken approximately 22 days after the first yellow fever vaccination. The source of these receptors is a man aged 18 to 35 who received the YFV17D yellow fever vaccine.

This chain connects TRBV20-1 to TRBJ2-7, with 12 bases lining up with TRBD2. V was pared by 2 bases and J by 0 bases, with 8 bases of the junction left unmatched. CDR3 size: 17 residues. CDR1 and CDR2 (germline): DFQATT, SNEGSKA (reference sequence). CDR3 amino acids: CSARSGLAGGSSYEQYV. CDR3 sequence (DNA): TGCAGTGCTAGATCGGGGCTAGCGGGGGGGAGCTCCTACGAGCAGTACGTC.

The table lists this clonotype with many counts. The J gene is TRBJ1-1, the V gene TRBV12-3 or TRBV12-4, with D hard to call. Trimming took 3 bases from V and 1 from J, leaving 9 bases between them. The CDR3 runs to 14 residues. For the CDR3, the DNA is TGTGCCAGCAGTTTTAATTCGGGGAACACTGAAGCTTTCTTT. Its protein product is CASSFNSGNTEAFF.

The chain uses TRBV12-3 or TRBV12-4 and TRBJ2-5; no clear D. The CDR3 spans 12 residues. The V end lost 6 bases, the J end lost 3 bases, and 8 bases lay between the germline ends. CDR3 in amino acids: CASSREEETQYF. The CDR3, as DNA: TGTGCCAGCAGCCGAGAGGAAGAGACCCAGTACTTC.

A few counts support this clonotype. The rearrangement joins TRBV5-1 to TRBJ2-3, with D uncertain. Germline lookup yields CDR1 SGHRS and CDR2 YFSETQ. This CDR3 comprises 16 residues. V was trimmed by 0 bases and J by 0 bases, leaving 11 bases between them. The CDR3, as DNA: TGCGCCAGCAGCTTGGTTCCGGGCCCTAGCACAGATACGCAGTATTTT. Protein: CASSLVPGPSTDTQYF.

A few counts support this clonotype. CDR3 coding DNA: TGCGCCAGCAGCCTACTAGCGGAGACCTCCTACAATGAGCAGTTCTTC. Translated, it gives CASSLLAETSYNEQFF. This chain connects TRBV4-3 to TRBJ2-1; 8 positions agree with TRBD2. There are 16 residues in the CDR3. Germline V CDR1 and CDR2: LGHNA, YSLEER. V trimming: 4 bases; J trimming: 0 bases; junction bases outside the gene matches: 5.

V and J are TRBV5-4 and TRBJ2-4; tentatively, D is TRBD2 (5 bases). CDR3 length: 17 residues. The V end was cut by 1 base, the J end by 3 bases, with 17 bases between. The V gene's germline CDR1 is SGHNT and CDR2 YYREEE (reference sequence). This CDR3 is CASSLCRGKLCKNIQYF. As DNA, the CDR3 is TGTGCCAGCAGCTTGTGCCGGGGAAAGTTATGCAAAAACATTCAGTACTTC.

This sequence joins TRBV27 and TRBJ2-5; 9 positions match TRBD2. Germline lookup yields CDR1 MNHEY and CDR2 SMNVEV (reference sequence). With V trimmed by 5 bases and J by 1 base, 2 bases remained unmatched. This CDR3 comprises 14 residues. CDR3: CASSPSGAQETQYF. In DNA form, the CDR3 reads TGTGCCAGCAGTCCTAGCGGGGCCCAAGAGACCCAGTACTTC.

The chain uses TRBV2 and TRBJ1-2; 7 nucleotides line up with TRBD1. The germline V gene has CDR1 SNHLY and CDR2 FYNNEI. The CDR3 totals 15 residues. Trimming removed 1 base from V and 2 bases from J; junction bases left unmatched: 4. As DNA, the CDR3 is TGTGCCAGCAGTGAAGGTGGGACAGTAAACTATGGCTACACCTTC. Translation: CASSEGGTVNYGYTF.

This clonotype was detected many times. The rearrangement joins TRBV6-4 to TRBJ2-3; 9 bases match TRBD2. CDR1 and CDR2 from the germline V gene are MRHNA and SNTAGT. The CDR3 extends over 15 amino acids. The junction had 8 bases not matched to a gene; V was cut back by 3 bases and J by 7 bases. In DNA form, the CDR3 reads TGTGCCAGCAGTGATCGAGCGGGGGGCCTTAATACGCAGTATTTT. Its protein product is CASSDRAGGLNTQYF.

V is TRBV9 and J is TRBJ1-1; 8 nucleotides agree with TRBD1. V was clipped by 4 bases and J by 4 bases; unmatched bases: 6. This CDR3 region has 14 residues. From germline, CDR1 is SGDLS and CDR2 YYNGEE. This CDR3 reads CASSPETGATEAFF. CDR3 DNA sequence: TGTGCCAGCAGCCCGGAGACAGGGGCCACTGAAGCTTTCTTT.